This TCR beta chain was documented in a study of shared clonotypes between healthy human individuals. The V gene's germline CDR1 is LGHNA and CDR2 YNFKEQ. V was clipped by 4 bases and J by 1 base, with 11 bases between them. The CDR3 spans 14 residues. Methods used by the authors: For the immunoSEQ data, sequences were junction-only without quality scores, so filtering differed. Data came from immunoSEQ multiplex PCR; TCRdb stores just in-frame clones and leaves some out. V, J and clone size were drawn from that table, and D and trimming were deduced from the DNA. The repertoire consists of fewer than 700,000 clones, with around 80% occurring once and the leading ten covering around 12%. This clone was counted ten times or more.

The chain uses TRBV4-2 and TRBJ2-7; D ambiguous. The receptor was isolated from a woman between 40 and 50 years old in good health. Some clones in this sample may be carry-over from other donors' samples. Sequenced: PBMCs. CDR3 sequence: CASSLGDRSYEQYF. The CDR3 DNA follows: TGTGCCAGCAGCCTAGGCGACCGGTCCTACGAGCAGTACTTC.